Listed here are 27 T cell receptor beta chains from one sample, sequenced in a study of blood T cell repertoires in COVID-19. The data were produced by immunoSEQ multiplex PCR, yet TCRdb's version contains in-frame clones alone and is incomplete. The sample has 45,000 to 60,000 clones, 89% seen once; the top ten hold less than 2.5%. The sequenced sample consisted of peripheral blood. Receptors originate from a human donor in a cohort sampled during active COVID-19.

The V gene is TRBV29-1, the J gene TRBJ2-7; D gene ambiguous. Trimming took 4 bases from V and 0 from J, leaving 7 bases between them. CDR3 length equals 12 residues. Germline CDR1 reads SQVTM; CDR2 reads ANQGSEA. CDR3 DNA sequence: TGCAGCGTTGTTGTCAGCTCCTACGAGCAGTACTTC. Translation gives CSVVVSSYEQYF.

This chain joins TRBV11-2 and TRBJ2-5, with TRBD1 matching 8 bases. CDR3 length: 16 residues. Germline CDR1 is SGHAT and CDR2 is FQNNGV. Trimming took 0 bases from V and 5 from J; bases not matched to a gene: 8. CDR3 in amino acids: CASSLDGRGRAETQYF. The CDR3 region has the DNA TGTGCCAGCAGCTTAGATGGCAGGGGGCGAGCTGAGACCCAGTACTTC.

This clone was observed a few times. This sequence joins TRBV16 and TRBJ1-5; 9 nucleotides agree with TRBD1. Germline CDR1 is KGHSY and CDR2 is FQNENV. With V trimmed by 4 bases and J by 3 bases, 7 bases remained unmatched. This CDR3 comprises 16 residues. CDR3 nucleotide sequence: TGTGCCAGCAGCCGGACAGGGGAAGGCCCCAATCAGCCCCAGCATTTT. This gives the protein CASSRTGEGPNQPQHF.

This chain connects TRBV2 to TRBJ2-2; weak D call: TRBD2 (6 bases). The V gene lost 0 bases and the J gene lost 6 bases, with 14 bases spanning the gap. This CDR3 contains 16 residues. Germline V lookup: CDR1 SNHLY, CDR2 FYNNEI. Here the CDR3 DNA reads TGTGCCAGCAGTGAAGCCAGACTAGGCGGGGCCGGGGAGCTGTTTTTT. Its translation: CASSEARLGGAGELFF.

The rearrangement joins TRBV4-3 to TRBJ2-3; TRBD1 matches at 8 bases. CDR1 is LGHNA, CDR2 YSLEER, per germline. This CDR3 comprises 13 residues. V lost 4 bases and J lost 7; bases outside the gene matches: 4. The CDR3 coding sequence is TGCGCCAGCAGCCTGGGACAGGCTAATACGCAGTATTTT. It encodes CASSLGQANTQYF.

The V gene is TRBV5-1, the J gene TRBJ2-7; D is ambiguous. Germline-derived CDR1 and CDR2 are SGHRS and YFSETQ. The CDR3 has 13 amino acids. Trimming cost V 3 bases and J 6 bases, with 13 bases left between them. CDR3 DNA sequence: TGCGCCAGCAGCTCCCCATCCGGCGGCGAGCAGTACTTC. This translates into CASSSPSGGEQYF. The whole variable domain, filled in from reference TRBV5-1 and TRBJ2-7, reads KAGVTQTPRYLIKTRGQQVTLSCSPISGHRSVSWYQQTPGQGLQFLFEYFSETQRNKGNFPGRFSGRQFSNSRSEMNVSTLELGDSALYLCASSSPSGGEQYFGPGTRLTVT.

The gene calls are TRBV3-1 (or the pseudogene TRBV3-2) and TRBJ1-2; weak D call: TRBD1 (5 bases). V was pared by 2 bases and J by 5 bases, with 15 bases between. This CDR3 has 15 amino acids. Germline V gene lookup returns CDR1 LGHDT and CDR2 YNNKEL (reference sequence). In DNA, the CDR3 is TGTGCCAGCAGCCAATGGGGTCTTGGGGGGTATGGCTACACCTTC. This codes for CASSQWGLGGYGYTF.

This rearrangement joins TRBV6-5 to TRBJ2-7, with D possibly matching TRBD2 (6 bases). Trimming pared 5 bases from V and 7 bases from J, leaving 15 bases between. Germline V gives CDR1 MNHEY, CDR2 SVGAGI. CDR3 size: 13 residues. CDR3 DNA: TGTGCCAGCAGTCCCTCGGGACTTACAGAGCAGTACTTC. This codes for CASSPSGLTEQYF.

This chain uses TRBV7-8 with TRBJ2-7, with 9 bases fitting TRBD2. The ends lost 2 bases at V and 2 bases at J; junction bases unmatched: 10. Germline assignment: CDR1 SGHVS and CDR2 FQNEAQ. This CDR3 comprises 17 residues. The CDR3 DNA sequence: TGTGCCAGCAGCTTACCCCGGACTAGCGAGAGCACCTACGAGCAGTACTTC. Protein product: CASSLPRTSESTYEQYF.

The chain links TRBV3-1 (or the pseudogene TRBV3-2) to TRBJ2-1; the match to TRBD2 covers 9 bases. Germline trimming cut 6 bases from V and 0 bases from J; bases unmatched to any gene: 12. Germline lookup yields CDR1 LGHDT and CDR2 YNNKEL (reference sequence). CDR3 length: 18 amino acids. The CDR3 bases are TGTGCCAGCAGGGGGGGGCTAGCGGGGCCGAGCTCCTACAATGAGCAGTTCTTC. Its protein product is CASRGGLAGPSSYNEQFF.

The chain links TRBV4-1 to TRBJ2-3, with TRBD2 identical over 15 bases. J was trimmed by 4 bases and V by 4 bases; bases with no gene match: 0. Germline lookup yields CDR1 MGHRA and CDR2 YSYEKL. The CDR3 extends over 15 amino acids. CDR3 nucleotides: TGCGCCAGCAGCCGGACTAGCGGGGGGGCAGATACGCAGTATTTT. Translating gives CASSRTSGGADTQYF.

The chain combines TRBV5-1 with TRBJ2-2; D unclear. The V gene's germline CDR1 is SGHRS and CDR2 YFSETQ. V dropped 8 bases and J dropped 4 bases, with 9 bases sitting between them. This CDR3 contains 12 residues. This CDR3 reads CASRHPTGELFF. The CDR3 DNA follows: TGCGCCAGTCGACACCCCACCGGGGAGCTGTTTTTT. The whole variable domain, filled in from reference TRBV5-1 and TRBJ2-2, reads KAGVTQTPRYLIKTRGQQVTLSCSPISGHRSVSWYQQTPGQGLQFLFEYFSETQRNKGNFPGRFSGRQFSNSRSEMNVSTLELGDSALYLCASRHPTGELFFGEGSRLTVL.

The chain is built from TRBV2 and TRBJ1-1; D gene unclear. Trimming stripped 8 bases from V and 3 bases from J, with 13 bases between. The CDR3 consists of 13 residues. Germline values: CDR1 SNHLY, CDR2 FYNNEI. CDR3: CASQTRSDTEAFF. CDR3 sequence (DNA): TGTGCCAGCCAAACGAGAAGTGACACTGAAGCTTTCTTT.

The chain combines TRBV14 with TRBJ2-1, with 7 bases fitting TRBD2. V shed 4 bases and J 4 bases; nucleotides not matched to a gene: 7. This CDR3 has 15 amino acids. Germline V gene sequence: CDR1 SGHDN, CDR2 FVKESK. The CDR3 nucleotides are TGTGCCAGCAGCCCGACTACCGGGGGGTACAATGAGCAGTTCTTC. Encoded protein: CASSPTTGGYNEQFF.

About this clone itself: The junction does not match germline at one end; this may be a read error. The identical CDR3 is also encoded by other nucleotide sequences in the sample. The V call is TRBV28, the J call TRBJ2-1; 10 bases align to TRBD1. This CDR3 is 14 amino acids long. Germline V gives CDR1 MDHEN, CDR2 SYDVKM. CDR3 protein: CATQGTGVWNEQFF. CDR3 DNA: TGCGCCACCCAAGGGACAGGGGTCTGGAATGAGCAGTTCTTC.

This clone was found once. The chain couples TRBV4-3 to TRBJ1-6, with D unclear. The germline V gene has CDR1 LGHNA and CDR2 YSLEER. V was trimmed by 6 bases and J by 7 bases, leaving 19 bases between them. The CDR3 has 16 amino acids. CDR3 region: CASSGSGTRGNSPLHF. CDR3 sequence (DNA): TGCGCCAGCAGTGGGTCGGGCACCAGAGGGAATTCACCCCTCCACTTT.

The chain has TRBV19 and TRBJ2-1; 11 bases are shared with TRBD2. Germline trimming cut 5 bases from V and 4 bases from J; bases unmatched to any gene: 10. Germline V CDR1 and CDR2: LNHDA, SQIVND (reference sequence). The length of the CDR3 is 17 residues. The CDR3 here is CASSSGGLAGGYNEQFF. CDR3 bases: TGTGCCAGTAGTTCGGGAGGGCTAGCGGGGGGTTACAATGAGCAGTTCTTC.

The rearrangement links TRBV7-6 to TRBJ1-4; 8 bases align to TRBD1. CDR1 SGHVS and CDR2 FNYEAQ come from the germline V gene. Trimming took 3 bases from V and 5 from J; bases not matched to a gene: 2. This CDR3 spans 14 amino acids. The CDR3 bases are TGTGCCAGCAGCTTTCGACAGGGGAATGAAAAACTGTTTTTT. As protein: CASSFRQGNEKLFF. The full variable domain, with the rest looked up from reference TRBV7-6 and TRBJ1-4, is GAGVSQSPRYKVTKRGQDVALRCDPISGHVSLYWYRQALGQGPEFLTYFNYEAQQDKSGLPNDRFSAERPEGSISTLTIQRTEQRDSAMYRCASSFRQGNEKLFFGSGTQLSVL.

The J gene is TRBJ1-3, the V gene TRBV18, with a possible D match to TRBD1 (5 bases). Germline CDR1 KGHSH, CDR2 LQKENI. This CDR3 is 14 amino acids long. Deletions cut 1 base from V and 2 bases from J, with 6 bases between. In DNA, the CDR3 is TGTGCCAGCTCACCACGGGGCGCTGGAAACACCATATATTTT. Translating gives CASSPRGAGNTIYF.

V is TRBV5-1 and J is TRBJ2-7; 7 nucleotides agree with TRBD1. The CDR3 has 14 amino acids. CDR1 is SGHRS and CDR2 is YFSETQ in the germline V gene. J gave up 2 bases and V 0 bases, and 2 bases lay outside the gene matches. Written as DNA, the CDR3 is TGCGCCAGCAGCTTGGAAAGGGGGCCCTACGAGCAGTACTTC. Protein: CASSLERGPYEQYF.

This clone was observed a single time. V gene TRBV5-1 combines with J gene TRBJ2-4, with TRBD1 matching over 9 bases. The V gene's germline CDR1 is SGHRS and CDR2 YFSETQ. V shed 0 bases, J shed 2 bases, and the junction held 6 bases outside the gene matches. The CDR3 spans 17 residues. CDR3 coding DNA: TGCGCCAGCAGCTTGGGAAGACAGGGGGTGACCAAAAACATTCAGTACTTC. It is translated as CASSLGRQGVTKNIQYF.

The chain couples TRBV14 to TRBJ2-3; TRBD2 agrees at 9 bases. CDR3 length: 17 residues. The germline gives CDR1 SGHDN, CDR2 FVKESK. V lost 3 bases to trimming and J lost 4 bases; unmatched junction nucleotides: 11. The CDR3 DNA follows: TGTGCCAGCAGCCACCCGTGGCGCGGGGGGGCCCCAGATACGCAGTATTTT. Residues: CASSHPWRGGAPDTQYF. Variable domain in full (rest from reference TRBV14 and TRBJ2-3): EAGVTQFPSHSVIEKGQTVTLRCDPISGHDNLYWYRRVMGKEIKFLLHFVKESKQDESGMPNNRFLAERTGGTYSTLKVQPAELEDSGVYFCASSHPWRGGAPDTQYFGPGTRLTVL.

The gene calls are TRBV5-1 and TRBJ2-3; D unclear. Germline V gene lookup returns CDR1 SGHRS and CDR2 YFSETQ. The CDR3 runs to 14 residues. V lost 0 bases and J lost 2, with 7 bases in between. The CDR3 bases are TGCGCCAGCAGCTTGGACATGAACACAGATACGCAGTATTTT. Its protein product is CASSLDMNTDTQYF.

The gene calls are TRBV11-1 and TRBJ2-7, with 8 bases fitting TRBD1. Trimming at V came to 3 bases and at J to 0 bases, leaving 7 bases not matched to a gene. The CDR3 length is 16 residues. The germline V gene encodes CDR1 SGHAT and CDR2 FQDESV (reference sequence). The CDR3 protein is CASSLSPGQASYEQYF. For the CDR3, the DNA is TGTGCCAGCAGCTTGAGCCCGGGACAGGCCTCCTACGAGCAGTACTTC.

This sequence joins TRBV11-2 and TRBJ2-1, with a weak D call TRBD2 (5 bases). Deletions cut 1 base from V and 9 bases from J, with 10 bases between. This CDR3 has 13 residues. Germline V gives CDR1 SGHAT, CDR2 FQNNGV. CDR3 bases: TGTGCCAGCAGCTTAGTAGAGGCGGGTGAGCAGTTCTTC. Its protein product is CASSLVEAGEQFF.

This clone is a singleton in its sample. The CDR3, as DNA: TGCGCCAGCAGCCCCTTACAGGGGGTTGCTGAAGCTTTCTTT. Its translation: CASSPLQGVAEAFF. The rearrangement uses TRBV5-1 and TRBJ1-1; 8 bases are shared with TRBD1. The CDR3 totals 14 residues. Trimming removed 4 bases from V and 6 bases from J; junction bases left unmatched: 8. The V gene's germline CDR1 is SGHRS and CDR2 YFSETQ.

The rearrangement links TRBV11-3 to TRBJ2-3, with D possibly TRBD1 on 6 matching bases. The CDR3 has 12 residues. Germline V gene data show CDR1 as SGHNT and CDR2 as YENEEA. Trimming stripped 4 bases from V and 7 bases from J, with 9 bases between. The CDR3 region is CASSSDSNTQYF. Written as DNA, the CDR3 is TGTGCCAGCAGCTCGGACAGCAATACGCAGTATTTT.